This record concerns one T cell receptor (beta chain) sequence. Its matching antigen is unknown. TCRdb's table, derived via immunoSEQ multiplex PCR, lists solely in-frame clones and lacks some. The sample shows some 22,000 clones, 82% of them seen only once. The record originates from a study of T cell responses to AZD1222 COVID-19 vaccine. As for the study in general: Researchers grouped second doses given at about 4 or about 12 weeks into one pool. Notes on the study in general: Females made up more of the donors, who were largely white British, and clonal diversity may have come out too low. Repertoire sampling occurred only after the peak T cell response. Spike-specific TCR breadth and depth were elevated following two AZD1222 doses.

The V gene's germline CDR1 is LNHNV and CDR2 YYDKDF (reference sequence). The CDR3 sequence is 15 residues long. Trimming left V 4 bases short and J 4 bases short, with 14 bases between. The source material was peripheral blood, sampled on day 0 of AZD1222 vaccination. This TCR was recovered from an adult in good health. The rearrangement links TRBV15 to TRBJ1-3, with D unclear. In DNA, the CDR3 is TGTGCCACCAGCAACCCCTCGATGCGGGGAAACACCATATATTTT. It codes for CATSNPSMRGNTIYF.